This entry describes one TCR beta chain. Authors' data handling: Scientists estimated how many nucleated cells there were by amplifying reference gene primers. Assay used: immunoSEQ multiplex PCR; TCRdb lists only in-frame clones, some missing. That table supplies the V and J calls and clone size; D and trimming were determined from the DNA. The data show fewer than 400,000 clones, roughly nine tenths seen once. This record comes from a study of blood T cell repertoires in COVID-19. Whole-study context: From the United States, Italy and Spain came samples of acute and convalescent COVID-19.

The germline V gene encodes CDR1 LGHDT and CDR2 YNNKEL (reference sequence). The ends lost 4 bases at V and 4 bases at J; junction bases unmatched: 6. This CDR3 is 15 amino acids long. The chain joins TRBV3-1 (or the pseudogene TRBV3-2) to TRBJ2-2, with 7 bases matching TRBD1. Sequencing was performed on PBMCs or T cells enriched from blood (not recorded which). The clonotype originates from a man between 60 and 70 years old who had recovered from COVID-19. The CDR3 loop reads CASSPGQALTGELFF. As DNA, the CDR3 is TGTGCCAGCAGCCCTGGACAGGCCCTCACCGGGGAGCTGTTTTTT.